This T cell receptor (beta chain) appears in the sequencing data of a study of CXCR3 chemokines and chemotherapy response in bladder cancer. TCRdb used MiXCR to reprocess the PCR reads, holding one entry per CDR3 protein. The sample shows 7,000 to 9,500 distinct CDR3 sequences, under 30% of them seen only once. This clonotype was seen at least ten times. Germline CDR1 SGHTA, CDR2 FQGNSA. J was trimmed by 4 bases and V by 5 bases; bases with no gene match: 4. The CDR3 sequence is 14 residues long. The TCR originated in a human donor with bladder cancer that did not respond to neoadjuvant chemotherapy. The rearrangement links TRBV7-2 to TRBJ2-7; the match to TRBD1 covers 11 bases. This specimen was taken from a patient whose treatment included neoadjuvant chemotherapy. The CDR3 sequence is CASSRTGGWYEQYF. CDR3 DNA sequence: TGTGCCAGCAGCCGGACAGGGGGCTGGTACGAGCAGTACTTC.